The rows below give T cell receptor beta chains drawn from one sample of a study of human versus mouse CDR3 diversity and MHC coevolution. This table comes from immunoSEQ multiplex PCR, and its TCRdb copy is limited to in-frame clones, with some not included. The profile covers tens of thousands of clones, with 93% appearing a single time and over 1.3% taken by the ten largest. Source material: naive CD4+ T cells from blood. These receptors all stem from a person between 30 and 69 years old in good health. CDR3s include the opening cysteine and the closing phenylalanine or tryptophan. A D gene is named only where the DNA matches it firmly. The size of a clone is reported for some rows only, either as once, few or many, or as a class for expanded clones.

clone size	V gene	J gene	D gene	CDR3 DNA	CDR3 protein
.	TRBV6-5	TRBJ2-5	TRBD2	TGTGCCAGCAGCTGGGGAGGGCGGCGGGAGACCCAGTACTTC	CASSWGGRRETQYF
.	TRBV7-9	TRBJ1-5	TRBD1	TGTGCCAGCAGCCTAGGACAGGGGGAAGGTAGCAATCAGCCCCAGCATTTT	CASSLGQGEGSNQPQHF
.	TRBV10-2	TRBJ1-1	.	TGCGCCAGCAGTGCCCCACAGGTCACTGAAGCTTTCTTT	CASSAPQVTEAFF
.	TRBV10-3	TRBJ1-2	.	TGTGCCATCGGACCTGATGGGGCAAACTATGGCTACACCTTC	CAIGPDGANYGYTF
.	TRBV19	TRBJ1-2	.	TGTGCCAGTAGTCTAGGAGGCGGTCAGTATGGCTACACCTTC	CASSLGGGQYGYTF
.	TRBV10-3	TRBJ1-1	.	TGTGCCATCAGTGTGGCACGAAACACTGAAGCTTTCTTT	CAISVARNTEAFF
.	TRBV15	TRBJ2-3	.	TGTGCCACCAGCAGAGTAAATAGGGGTACAGATACGCAGTATTTT	CATSRVNRGTDTQYF
.	TRBV19	TRBJ1-2	.	TGTGCCAGTAGTATCAGGTCAGGGGACTATGGCTACACCTTC	CASSIRSGDYGYTF
.	TRBV9	TRBJ1-2	TRBD1	TGTGCCAGCAGCGTAGGATCGGGACAGGGGAATAGCTACACCTTC	CASSVGSGQGNSYTF
.	TRBV11-3	TRBJ2-1	TRBD2	TGTGCCAGCAGCTTACGACTAGCGACCTACAATGAGCAGTTCTTC	CASSLRLATYNEQFF
few	TRBV4-2	TRBJ1-5	.	TGTGCCAGCAGCCAAGATGAGGTAGGTCAGCCCCAGCATTTT	CASSQDEVGQPQHF
.	TRBV6-6	TRBJ2-3	TRBD1	TGTGCCAGCAGGGAGAGGCCGACAGGGGGCGCAGATACGCAGTATTTT	CASRERPTGGADTQYF
once	TRBV6-4	TRBJ2-2	.	TGTGCCAGCAGACAGGGATGGAACACCGGGGAGCTGTTTTTT	CASRQGWNTGELFF
.	TRBV29-1	TRBJ2-2	.	TGCAGCGTTCGACAGGTGAACACCGGGGAGCTGTTTTTT	CSVRQVNTGELFF
.	TRBV2	TRBJ1-5	TRBD1	TGTGCCAGCAGTACCACAGGGGTCGAGCAGCCCCAGCATTTT	CASSTTGVEQPQHF
once	TRBV18	TRBJ1-1	.	TGTGCCAGCTCACCCATCGGACAGTGGGCTTTCTTT	CASSPIGQWAFF
.	TRBV18	TRBJ2-3	TRBD2	TGTGCCAGCTCATCACCTAGCGGGAGGTATACGCAGTATTTT	CASSSPSGRYTQYF
.	TRBV6-6	TRBJ2-7	.	TGTGCCAGCTTGCGGGACAGCTCCTACGAGCAGTACTTC	CASLRDSSYEQYF
.	TRBV14	TRBJ2-3	TRBD1	TGTGCCAGCAGCCTCGACAGGGTCCAAGATACGCAGTATTTT	CASSLDRVQDTQYF
.	TRBV27	TRBJ1-2	TRBD1	TGTGCCAGCAGTTTCAGGGGGCTCGACGGCTACACCTTC	CASSFRGLDGYTF
.	TRBV28	TRBJ2-7	.	TGTGCCAGCACGCGACAGTTTAGCAAGCAGTACTTC	CASTRQFSKQYF
.	TRBV19	TRBJ2-2	.	TGTGCCAGTAGTATTAGGACAGCGAACACCGGGGAGCTGTTTTTT	CASSIRTANTGELFF
.	TRBV20-1	TRBJ2-5	.	TGCAGTCTCGGACAGACAGAGACCCAGTACTTC	CSLGQTETQYF
.	TRBV11-2	TRBJ2-1	TRBD2	TGTGCCAGCAGCCAGGGACTAGCGGTGGGAAATGAGCAGTTCTTC	CASSQGLAVGNEQFF
.	TRBV14	TRBJ2-7	.	TGTGCCAGCAGCCATTCACTTCCGAGACAGATTTCCTACGAGCAGTACTTC	CASSHSLPRQISYEQYF
once	TRBV27	TRBJ1-5	.	TGTGCCAGCAGTTTACGGGAGGGCAATCAGCCCCAGCATTTT	CASSLREGNQPQHF
.	TRBV28	TRBJ2-7	TRBD1	TGTGCCAGCACTCCCGGGACAGGGGTGTACGAGCAGTACTTC	CASTPGTGVYEQYF
.	TRBV29-1	TRBJ2-2	.	TGCAGCGGTGGACAGCGCGGCGGGGAGCTGTTTTTT	CSGGQRGGELFF
.	TRBV5-1	TRBJ2-5	.	TGCGCCAGCACCCTCCAAGAGACCCAGTACTTC	CASTLQETQYF
.	TRBV7-9	TRBJ2-1	.	TGTGCCAGCAGCTTAATATCTGAGGCGCAGTTCTTC	CASSLISEAQFF
.	TRBV19	TRBJ2-7	.	TGTGCCTCGGCGAGACAGCAAAACTACGAGCGGTACTTC	CASARQQNYERYF
.	TRBV11-1	TRBJ2-3	TRBD2	TGTGCCAGCAGCAACGGGAGGGCCACAGATACGCAGTATTTT	CASSNGRATDTQYF
.	TRBV5-1	TRBJ2-5	.	TGCGCCAGCAGGTCATTCGCAGAAAAAGAGACCCAGTACTTC	CASRSFAEKETQYF
.	TRBV18	TRBJ2-2	TRBD1	TGTGCCAGCTCACCACCACAGGGGGGCACCGGGGAGCTGTTTTTT	CASSPPQGGTGELFF
.	TRBV5-1	TRBJ1-1	.	TGCGCCAGCAGCTTGCGGCCGCACCTGCGGGGTACTGAAGCTTTCTTT	CASSLRPHLRGTEAFF
.	TRBV5-1	TRBJ1-1	.	TGCGCCAGCAGCTCGGACTCTCCGGGGGGTGAAGCTTTCTTT	CASSSDSPGGEAFF
.	TRBV19	TRBJ2-1	TRBD1	TGTGCCAGTAGTCTCGGACAGGGACGGGCCTACAATGAGCAGTTCTTC	CASSLGQGRAYNEQFF
.	TRBV21-1	TRBJ1-2	.	TGTGCCAGCAGCCCTCCAGGGCCGGCTAACTATGGCTACACCTTC	CASSPPGPANYGYTF
.	TRBV6-5	TRBJ1-2	.	TGTGCCAGCAGTTACTCCCTAGCAGGAGGGCACTATGGCTACACCTTC	CASSYSLAGGHYGYTF
.	TRBV6-5	TRBJ1-1	TRBD1	TGTGCCAGCAGTCCGACAGGGTCGAGGCGTGCTGAAGCTTTCTTT	CASSPTGSRRAEAFF
.	TRBV18	TRBJ1-3	.	TGTGCCAGCTCACCAACTGATGACATCGGCAACACCATATATTTT	CASSPTDDIGNTIYF
.	TRBV11-3	TRBJ2-3	TRBD2	TGTGCCAGCAGCTTAGGTGGAGCGGGGGGCACAGATACGCAGTATTTT	CASSLGGAGGTDTQYF
.	TRBV7-9	TRBJ2-7	TRBD2	TGTGCCAGCAGCTTACAACTAGCGGACTCCTACGAGCAGTACTTC	CASSLQLADSYEQYF
.	TRBV29-1	TRBJ2-5	TRBD2	TGCAGCGTTGAAGTCGGCGGGGGTAAGACCCAGTACTTC	CSVEVGGGKTQYF
.	TRBV2	TRBJ1-5	.	TGTGCCAGCGACGGACAGAACAATCAGCCCCAGCATTTT	CASDGQNNQPQHF
.	TRBV7-9	TRBJ2-2	TRBD1	TGTGCCAGCAGCGTCCGACAGGGGAACACCGGGGAGCTGTTTTTT	CASSVRQGNTGELFF
.	TRBV7-3	TRBJ2-2	TRBD2	TGTGCCAGCAGCCCTAGCGGGAGCGGGCACACCGGGGAGCTGTTTTTT	CASSPSGSGHTGELFF
.	TRBV10-3	TRBJ2-7	.	TGTGCCATCAGTGAGAGGCGGGTGGAGGACGAGCAGTACTTC	CAISERRVEDEQYF
few	TRBV19	TRBJ1-6	.	TGTGCCAGTAGTCCTGCAGGCGCCGGCAATTCACCCCTCCACTTT	CASSPAGAGNSPLHF
.	TRBV6-5	TRBJ2-7	.	TGTGCCAGCAGTTACCCACTATGGACGGGGGTCTACGAGCAGTACTTC	CASSYPLWTGVYEQYF
.	TRBV7-2	TRBJ2-3	TRBD2	TGTGCCAGCAGCTTTCTAGCGGGAGACACAGATACGCAGTATTTT	CASSFLAGDTDTQYF
.	TRBV7-2	TRBJ1-5	TRBD1	TGTGCCAGCAGCTTAGCACAGGGGGCTGCAGCCCAGCATTTT	CASSLAQGAAAQHF
.	TRBV5-1	TRBJ2-7	.	TGCGCCAGCAGCTTGGGGAGGGAGTTCGACGAGCAGTACTTC	CASSLGREFDEQYF
once	TRBV7-2	TRBJ1-5	.	TGTGCCAGCAGCCCCCAGGGTTATAGCAATCAGCCCCAGCATTTT	CASSPQGYSNQPQHF
.	TRBV7-9	TRBJ1-4	.	TGTGCCAGCAGCTTGGTGACAGCTAATGAAAAACTGTTTTTT	CASSLVTANEKLFF
.	TRBV27	TRBJ2-3	TRBD2	TGTGCCAGCAGTACGGTAGCGGGAGGGTATACGCAGTATTTT	CASSTVAGGYTQYF